This is a list of T cell receptor beta chains from one sample in a study of siplizumab effects on memory and regulatory T cells. The protocol was immunoSEQ multiplex PCR, while the TCRdb copy is restricted to in-frame clones and leaves out a portion. The table has roughly 120,000 clones, around 94% seen once. The sequencing input was non-Treg CD4+ T cells sorted from blood. Source of these receptors: a human donor in good health. The CDR3 runs from the conserved cysteine through the conserved F or W. A D gene is named only where the DNA matches it firmly. The size field is filled for only some rows; it gives once, few, many or a size class.

CDR3nt,CDR3aa,j_gene,abundance,d_gene,len,v_gene
TGTGCCAGCAGCTTAGAAGGAAACCCCCCGGGGGGGCCATCCTACGAGCAGTACTTC,CASSLEGNPPGGPSYEQYF,TRBJ2-7,-,TRBD2,19,TRBV7-8
TGTGCCAGCAGAGACTTTCTCGGACCCGAGGAAGCTTTCTTT,CASRDFLGPEEAFF,TRBJ1-1,-,-,14,TRBV6-6
TGCAGCGTTGAAGTCCCAGCGTACAATGAGCAGTTCTTC,CSVEVPAYNEQFF,TRBJ2-1,once,-,13,TRBV29-1
TGTGCCAGCGGGACGGTCTCTGATTCACCCCTCCACTTT,CASGTVSDSPLHF,TRBJ1-6,-,-,13,TRBV2
TGTGCCAGCAGCTTCAGCACAGATACGCAGTATTTT,CASSFSTDTQYF,TRBJ2-3,-,-,12,TRBV5-4
TGTGCCAGCAGTACGGGTGAGAATCAGCCCCAGCATTTT,CASSTGENQPQHF,TRBJ1-5,once,-,13,TRBV6-1
TGTGCCAGCATGGGTCCTAACAATGAGCAGTTCTTC,CASMGPNNEQFF,TRBJ2-1,-,-,12,TRBV6-4
TGTGCTAGTGGTTTTTCTAGCGGGGCGACAAGCGATACGCAGTATTTT,CASGFSSGATSDTQYF,TRBJ2-3,-,TRBD2,16,TRBV12-5
TGTGCTAGTGGTTTGGACACGGTCAGGGGAAAACTGTTTTTT,CASGLDTVRGKLFF,TRBJ1-4,-,-,14,TRBV12-5
TGTGCCAGCAGCTGGACTAGCGGGTACAATGAGCAGTTCTTC,CASSWTSGYNEQFF,TRBJ2-1,-,TRBD2,14,TRBV7-2
TGTGCCATCAGTGACTCACTAGCGGGGGTCTACAATGAGCAGTTCTTC,CAISDSLAGVYNEQFF,TRBJ2-1,-,TRBD2,16,TRBV10-3
TGCGCCAGCAGCCAACAGGGGAACTATGGCTACACCTTC,CASSQQGNYGYTF,TRBJ1-2,-,-,13,TRBV4-1
TGTGCCAGCAGTTCCCCGTCCGCCCGACGGGATACGCAGTATTTT,CASSSPSARRDTQYF,TRBJ2-3,-,-,15,TRBV27
TGTGCCAGCAGCGATCGACAGGGGGCTAACTATGGCTACACCTTC,CASSDRQGANYGYTF,TRBJ1-2,-,TRBD1,15,TRBV7-9
TGTGCCTGGAGTGGGGGACTCTTAAGCGCCCGCTCACCCCTCCACTTT,CAWSGGLLSARSPLHF,TRBJ1-6,-,-,16,TRBV30
TGTGCCAGCAGCCCGGACGGGAACTATGGCTACACCTTC,CASSPDGNYGYTF,TRBJ1-2,-,-,13,TRBV11-2
TGTGCCAGCAGCGTTGGGACAGTCGGCAATCAGCCCCAGCATTTT,CASSVGTVGNQPQHF,TRBJ1-5,once,TRBD1,15,TRBV7-8
TGTGCCAGCAGCTTGACTAGCGGGAGGCGAGGTGAGCAGTTCTTC,CASSLTSGRRGEQFF,TRBJ2-1,-,TRBD2,15,TRBV7-2
TGTGCCAGTAACAGCGAGGAAAGCGGGGCCAAAAACATTCAGTACTTC,CASNSEESGAKNIQYF,TRBJ2-4,-,-,16,TRBV19
TGTGCCAGCAGTTCCTACACCGGGGAGCTGTTTTTT,CASSSYTGELFF,TRBJ2-2,-,-,12,TRBV6-5
TGCGCCAGCAGCCAAGATGGGACAGGTCCCTACGAGCAGTACTTC,CASSQDGTGPYEQYF,TRBJ2-7,-,TRBD1,15,TRBV4-1
TGTGCCAGCAGCGATATAGCGGGAGATTACACAGATACGCAGTATTTT,CASSDIAGDYTDTQYF,TRBJ2-3,-,TRBD2,16,TRBV9
TGTGCCAGTAGTGTTCGAGTAGCGGGACGGACCGGGGAGCTGTTTTTT,CASSVRVAGRTGELFF,TRBJ2-2,-,TRBD2,16,TRBV19
TGTGCCTGGAGTGGGTCCGGAAACACCATATATTTT,CAWSGSGNTIYF,TRBJ1-3,-,-,12,TRBV30
TGCGCCAGCAGCCAGGACCCCGGGTATCAGCCCCAGCATTTT,CASSQDPGYQPQHF,TRBJ1-5,-,-,14,TRBV4-1
TGCGCCAGCAGCCCGGGGACTAGCGGGTTCGATGAGCAGTTCTTC,CASSPGTSGFDEQFF,TRBJ2-1,-,TRBD2,15,TRBV5-1
TGCGCCAGCAGCCCGGTTGCGAGCTCCTACGAGCAGTACTTC,CASSPVASSYEQYF,TRBJ2-7,-,-,14,TRBV5-1
TGTGCCAGCAGTCCGCCCGCCGGGCCCCAGGATGAGCAGTTCTTC,CASSPPAGPQDEQFF,TRBJ2-1,-,-,15,TRBV28
TGCGCCAGCAGCGGACGGACAGGGATGGACACTGAAGCTTTCTTT,CASSGRTGMDTEAFF,TRBJ1-1,-,TRBD1,15,TRBV5-1
TGTGCCAGCTCACCCGGCCTCATTATAGACAGGGCAGTAGCTTTCTTT,CASSPGLIIDRAVAFF,TRBJ1-1,-,TRBD1,16,TRBV18
TGTGCCAGTACCCCGGGACAGCAAAATCTGGGGAATTCACCCCTCCACTTT,CASTPGQQNLGNSPLHF,TRBJ1-6,-,TRBD1,17,TRBV19
TGCGCCAGCAGCTTGTTACAGGGATCGAACACTGAAGCTTTCTTT,CASSLLQGSNTEAFF,TRBJ1-1,-,-,15,TRBV5-1
TGTGCCAGCAGCTTCCAGGGGGATCAGCCCCAGCATTTT,CASSFQGDQPQHF,TRBJ1-5,few,TRBD1,13,TRBV5-8
TGTGCCAGCAACTTAGCGGGAGGCAGGAATGAGCAGTTCTTC,CASNLAGGRNEQFF,TRBJ2-1,few,TRBD2,14,TRBV9
TGTGCCAGCTCTTTGGTTGGTAGGGGGCGGGAGCAGTACTTC,CASSLVGRGREQYF,TRBJ2-7,-,TRBD1,14,TRBV27
TGTGCCAGCAGCTTAGCCTCTTCGTACAATGAGCAGTTCTTC,CASSLASSYNEQFF,TRBJ2-1,-,-,14,TRBV11-2
TGTGCCAGCAGCCCAGTTCAGGGGTATAGTGGCTACACCTTC,CASSPVQGYSGYTF,TRBJ1-2,-,-,14,TRBV11-2
TGTGCCAGTAGTATTTCGGTGGGTACGCAGTATTTT,CASSISVGTQYF,TRBJ2-3,-,-,12,TRBV19
TGTGCCAGCAGACTAGACGTCGGTCAGCCCCAGCATTTT,CASRLDVGQPQHF,TRBJ1-5,-,-,13,TRBV6-5
TGTGCCAGCTCACCGTCCCGGGCCTCAAACACCATATATTTT,CASSPSRASNTIYF,TRBJ1-3,-,-,14,TRBV18
TGTGCCAGCAGCTCAACATTCCCGAACGTCTATGGCTACACCTTC,CASSSTFPNVYGYTF,TRBJ1-2,-,-,15,TRBV7-8
TGCGCCAGCAGCTTGGGATCACCCAACGGCTACACCTTC,CASSLGSPNGYTF,TRBJ1-2,-,-,13,TRBV5-1
TGTGCCAGCAGCGAGGGACAAACTTTAGAGCAGTTCTTC,CASSEGQTLEQFF,TRBJ2-1,once,-,13,TRBV7-3
TGTGCCAGCAGTGTAGCGGGATCCCAAGAGACCCAGTACTTC,CASSVAGSQETQYF,TRBJ2-5,-,TRBD2,14,TRBV2
TGTGCCAGCAGCCAAGGGACAGGGAGCTCCTACGAGCAGTACTTC,CASSQGTGSSYEQYF,TRBJ2-7,-,TRBD1,15,TRBV4-2
TGTGCCAGCACCCCGTCCCGAGGACAGGGGTCCTACGAGCAGTACTTC,CASTPSRGQGSYEQYF,TRBJ2-7,-,TRBD1,16,TRBV27
TGTGCCAGCGGGGGCGGGTATGGCTACACCTTC,CASGGGYGYTF,TRBJ1-2,-,-,11,TRBV28
TGTGCCAGCAGCTTAGATTTGGGGTCAAAACTGTTTTTT,CASSLDLGSKLFF,TRBJ1-4,-,-,13,TRBV11-2
TGTGCCGGGGGACCGGGGAACTACGAGCAGTACTTC,CAGGPGNYEQYF,TRBJ2-7,-,-,12,TRBV6-5
TGTGCCAGCAGTAAGGACAGGGGGGTTGCAACTAATGAAAAACTGTTTTTT,CASSKDRGVATNEKLFF,TRBJ1-4,-,TRBD1,17,TRBV7-9
TGTGCCAGTAGGGACCTCGCGGCAAACTACAATGAGCAGTTCTTC,CASRDLAANYNEQFF,TRBJ2-1,-,-,15,TRBV19
TGTGCCAGCAGCTTACTTTCGAGCTCTGGGGCCAACGTCCTGACTTTC,CASSLLSSSGANVLTF,TRBJ2-6,-,-,16,TRBV13
TGTGCCAGCAGCCACCTCCTAGGTAGCGTCAGGAGCACAGATACGCAGTATTTT,CASSHLLGSVRSTDTQYF,TRBJ2-3,-,-,18,TRBV7-2
TGTGCCAGCAGTGCACAGGGGACCCAAGAGACCCAGTACTTC,CASSAQGTQETQYF,TRBJ2-5,-,TRBD1,14,TRBV6-1